Each of the 20 T cell receptor beta chains below was sequenced from the same sample in a study of tumor-infiltrating lymphocytes in localized non-small cell lung cancer. Method: immunoSEQ multiplex PCR; TCRdb's copy keeps in-frame clones and lacks some. The sample lists about 10,000 clones, 60% to 80% occurring once. Source material: uninvolved lung tissue not adjacent to the tumor. The receptor source for this set is a human donor with non-small cell lung cancer.

V is TRBV18 and J is TRBJ2-7, with unresolved D. This CDR3 comprises 14 residues. Trimming removed 3 bases at V and 1 base at J, with 10 bases between. CDR1 is KGHSH, CDR2 LQKENI, per germline. The CDR3 spells CASSPQESSYEQYF. The CDR3 DNA follows: TGTGCCAGCTCACCGCAGGAGAGTTCCTACGAGCAGTACTTC.

CDR3 nucleotide sequence: TGCAGCGTGGAGGGAGGCGGACTCAATGAGCAGTTCTTC. As protein: CSVEGGGLNEQFF. This chain connects TRBV29-1 to TRBJ2-1, with D maybe TRBD2 (6 bases). Deletions cut 6 bases from V and 6 bases from J, with 15 bases between. This CDR3 is built from 13 residues. The germline V gene has CDR1 SQVTM and CDR2 ANQGSEA.

The chain uses TRBV11-2 and TRBJ2-1; D unclear. The V gene lost 4 bases and the J gene lost 0 bases, with 10 bases spanning the gap. CDR1 and CDR2 (germline): SGHAT, FQNNGV. The length of the CDR3 is 15 residues. This CDR3 reads CASSSRISSYNEQFF. The CDR3 DNA reads TGTGCCAGCAGCTCCAGGATAAGCTCCTACAATGAGCAGTTCTTC.

The genes are TRBV4-2 and TRBJ2-7, with TRBD2 matching 9 bases. Losses at the gene ends were 0 bases for V and 2 bases for J; bases not matched to a gene: 5. Germline values: CDR1 LGHNA, CDR2 YNFKEQ. The CDR3 contains 16 residues. The CDR3: CASSQDLAGGPYEQYF. The CDR3 DNA reads as TGTGCCAGCAGCCAAGATTTGGCGGGGGGGCCCTACGAGCAGTACTTC.

The J gene is TRBJ1-2, the V gene TRBV19; 9 bases match TRBD1. Trimming took 8 bases from V and 8 from J; bases not matched to a gene: 15. This CDR3 spans 15 amino acids. The germline gives CDR1 LNHDA, CDR2 SQIVND (reference sequence). The CDR3 DNA reads as TGTGCCAGTGGAACTTTGCCTGGACAGGGGCACGGCTACACCTTC. Translation: CASGTLPGQGHGYTF.

This clone was seen only a few times. This chain links TRBV6-6 with TRBJ1-2; the D gene is possibly TRBD1 (6 bases). Trimming pared 6 bases from V and 8 bases from J, leaving 16 bases between. This CDR3 is 13 amino acids long. From germline, CDR1 is MNHNY and CDR2 SVGAGI (reference sequence). For the CDR3, the DNA is TGTGCCAGCAGCCCAAACAGGGCTGGGGGCTACACCTTC. Its protein product is CASSPNRAGGYTF.

This clone was counted a few times. The chain employs TRBV2 and TRBJ2-5, with a possible D match to TRBD2 (5 bases). The ends were cut back, 11 bases at V and 5 bases at J, with 24 bases in the middle. The CDR3 is 15 amino acids. Germline V lookup: CDR1 SNHLY, CDR2 FYNNEI. This chain's CDR3 is CAGSPGMTAEETQYF. In nucleotides, the CDR3 is TGTGCCGGCTCGCCGGGGATGACGGCGGAGGAGACCCAGTACTTC.

This clone is labeled medium-sized. In DNA, the CDR3 is TGTGCCAGCACTCCCAATTCCTACGAGCAGTACTTC. This gives the protein CASTPNSYEQYF. V gene TRBV2 combines with J gene TRBJ2-7; D unclear. Germline loops: CDR1 SNHLY, CDR2 FYNNEI. The CDR3 spans 12 residues. The V gene lost 7 bases and the J gene lost 1 base, with 8 bases spanning the gap.

This chain uses TRBV30 with TRBJ2-5; TRBD1 aligns across 8 bases. Germline-derived CDR1 and CDR2 are GTSNPN and SVGIG (reference sequence). J gave up 6 bases and V 6 bases, and 3 bases lay outside the gene matches. The CDR3 has 11 residues. The CDR3 DNA reads as TGTGCCTGCGGACAGGGAAAGACCCAGTACTTC. It yields the protein CACGQGKTQYF.

The chain combines TRBV5-1 with TRBJ2-1; 9 positions agree with TRBD1. Losses at the gene ends were 7 bases for V and 3 bases for J; bases not matched to a gene: 2. Germline V lookup: CDR1 SGHRS, CDR2 YFSETQ. The CDR3 is 13 amino acids. The CDR3 is CASRTGDYNEQFF. The DNA of the CDR3 is TGCGCCAGCCGGACAGGGGACTACAATGAGCAGTTCTTC.

The chain couples TRBV18 to TRBJ2-3; D uncertain. CDR3 length equals 14 residues. Trimming removed 4 bases at V and 5 bases at J, with 13 bases between. Germline lookup yields CDR1 KGHSH and CDR2 LQKENI. CDR3 region: CASSRANAQDTQYF. The CDR3 DNA sequence: TGTGCCAGCTCACGGGCCAATGCACAAGATACGCAGTATTTT.

The rearrangement links TRBV2 to TRBJ1-2, with no clear D. This CDR3 is built from 14 residues. The V gene lost 0 bases and the J gene lost 4 bases, with 9 bases spanning the gap. In germline, CDR1 is SNHLY, CDR2 FYNNEI. CDR3 sequence: CASSEAGRSYGYTF. As DNA, the CDR3 is TGTGCCAGCAGTGAAGCTGGCCGGAGCTATGGCTACACCTTC.

This chain links TRBV2 with TRBJ2-5; 9 bases match TRBD1. Looked up from germline, CDR1 is SNHLY and CDR2 is FYNNEI. Trimming took 4 bases from V and 5 from J; bases not matched to a gene: 11. The CDR3 is 16 residues long. In nucleotides, the CDR3 is TGTGCCAGCAGTGGCAGGGACAGGGAATTGAGGGAGACCCAGTACTTC. Translated: CASSGRDRELRETQYF.

Only one count was recorded for this clone. The genes are TRBV7-8 and TRBJ1-1, with a weak D call TRBD1 (6 bases). There are 15 residues in the CDR3. The V end lost 0 bases, the J end lost 4 bases, and 12 bases lay between the germline ends. CDR1 is SGHVS and CDR2 is FQNEAQ in the germline V gene. The CDR3 nucleotides read TGTGCCAGCAGCTTAGCATCCGGGGGCCTCACTGAAGCTTTCTTT. Amino acid sequence: CASSLASGGLTEAFF. The whole variable domain, filled in from reference TRBV7-8 and TRBJ1-1, reads GAGVSQSPRYKVAKRGQDVALRCDPISGHVSLFWYQQALGQGPEFLTYFQNEAQLDKSGLPSDRFFAERPEGSVSTLKIQRTQQEDSAVYLCASSLASGGLTEAFFGQGTRLTVV.

This chain connects TRBV29-1 to TRBJ2-3; possibly TRBD2 for D (5 bases). Germline loops: CDR1 SQVTM, CDR2 ANQGSEA. CDR3 size: 14 residues. V lost 4 bases and J 1 base, leaving 12 bases between the germline ends. Here the CDR3 reads CSVAGMLGTDTQYF. CDR3 in DNA: TGCAGCGTTGCGGGGATGTTGGGCACAGATACGCAGTATTTT.

A few counts support this clone. The CDR3 loop is CAWNPDGEKLFF. CDR3 nucleotides: TGTGCCTGGAACCCTGACGGGGAAAAACTGTTTTTT. V gene TRBV30 combines with J gene TRBJ1-4, with D unresolved. In germline, CDR1 is GTSNPN, CDR2 SVGIG (reference sequence). The ends were cut back, 4 bases at V and 8 bases at J, with 11 bases in the middle. CDR3 length equals 12 residues.

In this sample, this clone is medium-sized. The chain's CDR3 is CASSLDLGNQPQHF. In DNA, the CDR3 is TGTGCCAGCAGCTTAGATCTCGGGAATCAGCCCCAGCATTTT. V usage is TRBV11-2 and J usage is TRBJ1-5; D not certain. Per the germline V gene, CDR1 is SGHAT and CDR2 is FQNNGV. This CDR3 is 14 amino acids long. V lost 0 bases and J 4 bases, leaving 7 bases between the germline ends.

This clone was seen a single time. The J gene is TRBJ2-2, the V gene TRBV6-6, with TRBD1 as a possible D gene (6 bases). With 0 bases removed from V and 4 bases from J, the gap between germline ends came to 6 bases. CDR1 and CDR2 (germline): MNHNY, SVGAGI (reference sequence). The CDR3 length is 14 residues. For the CDR3, the DNA is TGTGCCAGCAGTTACTCAGGGGGCACCGGGGAGCTGTTTTTT. This codes for CASSYSGGTGELFF.

The rearrangement uses TRBV19 and TRBJ2-3, with 8 bases aligning to TRBD1. The CDR3 loop spans 15 amino acids. J was trimmed by 0 bases and V by 5 bases; bases with no gene match: 4. Germline loops: CDR1 LNHDA, CDR2 SQIVND (reference sequence). CDR3 sequence: CASSPDRASTDTQYF. In DNA, the CDR3 is TGTGCCAGTAGTCCGGACAGGGCGAGCACAGATACGCAGTATTTT.

This clone is a singleton in its sample. CDR3 amino acids: CASSDWGSSSYNEQFF. CDR3 DNA sequence: TGTGCCAGCAGTGATTGGGGGTCGAGCTCCTACAATGAGCAGTTCTTC. The rearrangement links TRBV6-1 to TRBJ2-1, with D perhaps given as TRBD1 or TRBD2 (5 bases each). V was clipped by 3 bases and J by 0 bases, with 12 bases between them. CDR3 length: 16 amino acids. From germline, CDR1 is MNHNS and CDR2 SASEGT.